The 9 T cell receptor beta chains below come from one sample, sequenced in a study of Ad26.COV2.S vaccination and SARS-CoV-2 variants. The assay was immunoSEQ multiplex PCR, and TCRdb's table has in-frame clones only and misses some. The table records hundreds of thousands of clones, roughly nine tenths of them present only once. Indicated treatment: some 20 received Ad26.COV2.S at low or high dose, single or two shots; several received placebo; per-sample allocation not given. After the first vaccine or placebo injection, samples were drawn on day 63. Sequencing was performed on peripheral blood, taken in a trial of Ad26.COV2.S vaccine versus placebo. The source is a person aged 18-65 years who received the Ad26.COV2.S COVID-19 vaccine or a placebo.

The genes are TRBV2 and TRBJ2-7, with 12 bases identical to TRBD2. V shed 7 bases, J shed 3 bases, and the junction held 1 base outside the gene matches. The CDR3 spans 13 residues. Germline assignment: CDR1 SNHLY and CDR2 FYNNEI. CDR3 sequence reads: CASTGLAGYEQYF. The CDR3 nucleotides are TGTGCCAGCACGGGACTAGCGGGCTACGAGCAGTACTTC. Full variable domain (missing parts from reference TRBV2 and TRBJ2-7): EPEVTQTPSHQVTQMGQEVILRCVPISNHLYFYWYRQILGQKVEFLVSFYNNEISEKSEIFDDQFSVERPDGSNFTLKIRSTKLEDSAMYFCASTGLAGYEQYFGPGTRLTVT.

In the case of this clone: Additional DNA sequences in this sample encode the identical CDR3. The V gene is TRBV5-1, the J gene TRBJ1-5, with unresolved D. Germline V gene lookup returns CDR1 SGHRS and CDR2 YFSETQ. The CDR3 covers 13 residues. The ends were cut back, 0 bases at V and 4 bases at J, with 5 bases in the middle. The CDR3 DNA sequence: TGCGCCAGCAGCTTGGGTCAAAATCAGCCCCAGCATTTT. It encodes CASSLGQNQPQHF.

This CDR3 is CASSLHRISSYEQYF. The CDR3 nucleotides are TGTGCCAGTAGTCTCCATAGGATAAGCTCCTACGAGCAGTACTTC. The chain uses TRBV19 and TRBJ2-7; D unclear. V lost 5 bases to trimming and J lost 0 bases, with 14 bases between them. Germline V gives CDR1 LNHDA, CDR2 SQIVND (reference sequence). The CDR3 consists of 15 residues.

The rearrangement links TRBV24-1 to TRBJ2-5; maybe TRBD1 (5 bases). Trimming stripped 4 bases from V and 1 base from J, with 9 bases between. Looked up from germline, CDR1 is KGHDR and CDR2 is SFDVKD. CDR3 size: 14 residues. CDR3 nucleotides: TGTGCCACCAGTGACGACAGTTCCCAAGAGACCCAGTACTTC. Encoded protein: CATSDDSSQETQYF.

This chain joins TRBV18 and TRBJ1-3; TRBD1 might be the D (5 bases). The ends were cut back, 0 bases at V and 3 bases at J, with 9 bases in the middle. Germline V lookup: CDR1 KGHSH, CDR2 LQKENI. There are 15 residues in the CDR3. The CDR3 region has the DNA TGTGCCAGCTCACCACCGGCAGGGCGTGGAAACACCATATATTTT. It translates to CASSPPAGRGNTIYF.

About this clone itself: In the same sample, other DNA sequences code for this CDR3. V gene TRBV18 combines with J gene TRBJ2-1; D remains unclear. Germline lookup yields CDR1 KGHSH and CDR2 LQKENI. Deletions cut 3 bases from V and 5 bases from J, with 11 bases between. This CDR3 is built from 14 residues. The DNA for the CDR3 is TGTGCCAGCTCACCTCTAGACGGAAACAATGAGCAGTTCTTC. As protein: CASSPLDGNNEQFF.

This clone was recorded once. The gene calls are TRBV5-1 and TRBJ1-4; 7 bases agree with TRBD1. V dropped 3 bases and J dropped 0; count of bases not matched to a gene: 2. The CDR3 sequence is 15 residues long. CDR1 is SGHRS, CDR2 YFSETQ, per germline. The CDR3 sequence: CASSSGQATNEKLFF. The DNA of the CDR3 is TGCGCCAGCAGCTCTGGACAGGCAACTAATGAAAAACTGTTTTTT.

The CDR3 DNA sequence: TGCGCCAGCAGCCGCGGGACTAGCGGGGGGGGGTCCGACCACGAGCAGTACTTC. This translates into CASSRGTSGGGSDHEQYF. The V call is TRBV4-3, the J call TRBJ2-7; 16 bases line up with TRBD2. Germline values: CDR1 LGHNA, CDR2 YSLEER. This CDR3 contains 18 residues. The junction had 11 bases not matched to a gene; V was cut back by 4 bases and J by 5 bases.

The genes are TRBV7-2 and TRBJ2-4; D is unresolved. V was shortened by 2 bases and J by 0 bases, with 14 bases between the two germline ends. This CDR3 is built from 17 residues. Germline loops: CDR1 SGHTA, CDR2 FQGNSA. CDR3 DNA sequence: TGTGCCAGCAGCTTAAATCCCGGGCCTATAGCCAAAAACATTCAGTACTTC. Translating gives CASSLNPGPIAKNIQYF.